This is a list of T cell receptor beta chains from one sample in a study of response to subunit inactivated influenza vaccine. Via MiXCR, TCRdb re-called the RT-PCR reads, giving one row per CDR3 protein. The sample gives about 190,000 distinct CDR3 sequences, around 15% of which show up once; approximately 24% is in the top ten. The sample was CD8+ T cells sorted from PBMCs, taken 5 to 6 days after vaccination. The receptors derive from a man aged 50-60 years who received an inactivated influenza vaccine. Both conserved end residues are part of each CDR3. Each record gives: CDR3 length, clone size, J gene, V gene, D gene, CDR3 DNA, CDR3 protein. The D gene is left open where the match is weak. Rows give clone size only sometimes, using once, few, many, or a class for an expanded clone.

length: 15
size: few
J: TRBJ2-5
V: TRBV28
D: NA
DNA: TGTGCCAGCAGTCCAGGTCGGGGGGCCGTGGAGACCCAGTACTTC
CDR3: CASSPGRGAVETQYF

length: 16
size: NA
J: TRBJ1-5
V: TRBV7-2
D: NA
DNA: TGTGCCAGCACCATCAGTAACGGTTATAGCAATCAGCCCCAGCATTTT
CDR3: CASTISNGYSNQPQHF

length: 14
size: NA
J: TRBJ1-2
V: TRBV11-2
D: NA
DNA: TGTGCCAGCAGCTTATCCCCAGGGCACTATGGCTACACCTTC
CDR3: CASSLSPGHYGYTF

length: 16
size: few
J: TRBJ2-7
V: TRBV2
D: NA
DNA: TGTGCCAGCAGTGAAGCGAGCGGGTCAATACCTTACGAGCAGTACTTC
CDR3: CASSEASGSIPYEQYF

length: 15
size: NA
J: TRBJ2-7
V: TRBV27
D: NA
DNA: TGTGCCAGCAGTTTAAGGAGGGGGCATGGCAACGAGCAGTACTTC
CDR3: CASSLRRGHGNEQYF

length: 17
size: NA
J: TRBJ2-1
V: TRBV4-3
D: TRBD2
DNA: TGCGCCAGCAGCCAAGACGGGGCTAGCGGGAGGCGGGATGAGCAGTTCTTC
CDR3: CASSQDGASGRRDEQFF

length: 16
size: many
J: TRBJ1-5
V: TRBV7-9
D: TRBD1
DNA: TGTGCCAGCATCTCCACGGACAGGAAAGGCGATCAGCCCCAGCATTTT
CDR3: CASISTDRKGDQPQHF

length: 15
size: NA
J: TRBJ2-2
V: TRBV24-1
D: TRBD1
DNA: TGTGCCACCAGTGGGGGGACAGTCGACACCGGGGAGCTGTTTTTT
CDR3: CATSGGTVDTGELFF

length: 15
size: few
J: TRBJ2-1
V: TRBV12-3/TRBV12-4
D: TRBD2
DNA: TGTGCCAGCAGTCCCCCAGCGGGGGCGAGGGGTGAGCAGTTCTTC
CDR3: CASSPPAGARGEQFF

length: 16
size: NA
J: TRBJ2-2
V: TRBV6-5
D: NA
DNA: TGTGCCAGCAGGTTACGACTACCCTTGAACACCGGGGAGCTGTTTTTT
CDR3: CASRLRLPLNTGELFF

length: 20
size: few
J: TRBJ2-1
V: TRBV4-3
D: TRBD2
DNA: TGCGCCAGCAGCAGCCGGGACAGGCCGTTTAGCGGGGGGTCCTACAATGAGCAGTTCTTC
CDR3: CASSSRDRPFSGGSYNEQFF

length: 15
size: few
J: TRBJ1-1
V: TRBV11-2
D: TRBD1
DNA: TGTGCCAGCAGCGGCCGGGACAGGGCGAACACTGAAGCTTTCTTT
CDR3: CASSGRDRANTEAFF

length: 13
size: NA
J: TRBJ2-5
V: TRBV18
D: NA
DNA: TGTGCCAGCTCACCACTAGGGACGGAGACCCAGTACTTC
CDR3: CASSPLGTETQYF

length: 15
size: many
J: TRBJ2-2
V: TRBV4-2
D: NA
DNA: TGTGCCAGCAGCCAAGTGGGACTTACCACCGGGGAGCTGTTTTTT
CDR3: CASSQVGLTTGELFF

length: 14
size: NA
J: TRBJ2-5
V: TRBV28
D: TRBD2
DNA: TGTGCCAGCAATGTAGCGGGAGGGTCAGAGACCCAGTACTTC
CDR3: CASNVAGGSETQYF

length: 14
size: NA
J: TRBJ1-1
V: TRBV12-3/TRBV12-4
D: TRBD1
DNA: TGTGCCAGCAGTGGGACAGTAATGAACACTGAAGCTTTCTTT
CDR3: CASSGTVMNTEAFF

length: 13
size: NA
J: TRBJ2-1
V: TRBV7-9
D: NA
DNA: TGTGCCAGCAGCTTACCCCTGAAAAATGAGCAGTTCTTC
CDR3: CASSLPLKNEQFF

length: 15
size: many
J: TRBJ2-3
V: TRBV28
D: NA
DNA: TGTGCCAGCAGTTTAGGGGCTCTTCGGTCAGATACGCAGTATTTT
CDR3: CASSLGALRSDTQYF

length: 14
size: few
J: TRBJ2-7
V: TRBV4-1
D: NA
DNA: TGCGCCAGCAGCCGAGTCGTCGGGGCCCACGAGCAGTACTTC
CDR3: CASSRVVGAHEQYF

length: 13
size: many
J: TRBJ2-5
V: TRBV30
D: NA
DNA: TGTGCCTGGAGGCGGGATCCGAGTGGGGCCCAGTACTTC
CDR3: CAWRRDPSGAQYF

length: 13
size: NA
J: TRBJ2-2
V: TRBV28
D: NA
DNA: TGTGCCAGCAGTTCCCCTGGGACCGGGGAGCTGTTTTTT
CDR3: CASSSPGTGELFF

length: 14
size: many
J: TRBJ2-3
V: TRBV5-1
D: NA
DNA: TGCGCCAGCAGCTTGATTTCGGGCGCAGATACGCAGTATTTT
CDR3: CASSLISGADTQYF

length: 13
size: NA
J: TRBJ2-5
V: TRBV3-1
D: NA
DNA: TGTGCCAGCAGCGAGGACGCCTCTCGGACCCAGTACTTC
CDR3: CASSEDASRTQYF

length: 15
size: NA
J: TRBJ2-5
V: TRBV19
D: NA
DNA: TGTGCCAGTAGTATCCTCGACAGAGCTCAAGAGACCCAGTACTTC
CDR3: CASSILDRAQETQYF

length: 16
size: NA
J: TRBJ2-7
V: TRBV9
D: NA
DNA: TGTTCCAGCAGCGCAACCGGCGGGGGACAGTACTACGAGCAGTACTTC
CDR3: CSSSATGGGQYYEQYF

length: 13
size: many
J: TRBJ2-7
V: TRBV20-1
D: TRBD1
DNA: TGCAGTGCTAGAGCCAGGGGGAGAAACGAGCAGTACTTC
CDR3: CSARARGRNEQYF

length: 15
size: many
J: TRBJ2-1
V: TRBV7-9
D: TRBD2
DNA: TGTGCCAGCAGCTTAACTAGCGGGGGGTTCAATGAGCAGTTCTTC
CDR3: CASSLTSGGFNEQFF

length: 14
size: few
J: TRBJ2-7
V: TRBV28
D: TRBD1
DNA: TGTGCCAGCAGTTACCGGACAGGGAGGTACGAGCAGTACTTC
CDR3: CASSYRTGRYEQYF

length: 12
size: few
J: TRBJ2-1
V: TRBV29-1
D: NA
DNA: TGCAGCGTTGAAGGGGGAGCCAATGAGCAGTTCTTC
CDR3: CSVEGGANEQFF

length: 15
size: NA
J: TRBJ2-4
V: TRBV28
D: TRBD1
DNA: TGTGCCAGCAGTTACCTTGGGACAGGGACAAACATTCAGTACTTC
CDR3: CASSYLGTGTNIQYF

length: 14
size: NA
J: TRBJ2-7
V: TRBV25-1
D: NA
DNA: TGTGCCAGCAGTCTACAGGGAGTAGGTTACGAGCAGTACTTC
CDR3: CASSLQGVGYEQYF

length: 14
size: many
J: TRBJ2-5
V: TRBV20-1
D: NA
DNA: TGCAGTGCTAGCCTTCTAGGCGTCCAAGAGACCCAGTACTTC
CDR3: CSASLLGVQETQYF

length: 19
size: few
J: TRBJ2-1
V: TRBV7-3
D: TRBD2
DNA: TGTGCCAGCAGCCCAGAGCGGGAGGGCCCCAATTTAGGCTACAATGAGCAGTTCTTC
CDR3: CASSPEREGPNLGYNEQFF